This T cell receptor (beta chain) comes out of a study of beta chain features in type 1 diabetes. What was sequenced were expressed TCRB transcripts, since all of the isolated RNA had been reverse transcribed. Some clones are missing from TCRdb's copy, which holds only in-frame ones; the method was immunoSEQ multiplex PCR. The sample includes around 430,000 clones, over 25% seen only once; the top ten take 0.06% to 0.07%. This CDR3 has 14 residues. Germline V gene lookup returns CDR1 SGHAT and CDR2 FQNNGV. With 4 bases clipped from V and 6 bases from J, the junction kept 8 bases outside the gene matches.

This clonotype was obtained from a young man in good health. The genes are TRBV11-2 and TRBJ2-7; 8 bases fit TRBD1. The sample taken for sequencing was naive CD4+ T cells from blood. The CDR3: CASSSSPGGGEQYF. For the CDR3, the DNA is TGTGCCAGCAGCTCAAGCCCAGGGGGCGGCGAGCAGTACTTC. Full variable domain (remainder filled in from reference TRBV11-2 and TRBJ2-7): EAGVAQSPRYKIIEKRQSVAFWCNPISGHATLYWYQQILGQGPKLLIQFQNNGVVDDSQLPKDRFSAERLKGVDSTLKIQPAKLEDSAVYLCASSSSPGGGEQYFGPGTRLTVT.